Following are 25 T cell receptor beta chains from one sample sequenced in a study of radiation and T cells in renal cell carcinoma. The repertoire was sequenced with immunoSEQ multiplex PCR; TCRdb's copy has only in-frame clones and lacks some. The table includes about 9,200 clones, approximately 54% detected once. As for treatment: 15 Gy SBRT to primary tumor, nephrectomy 4 weeks later. The input for sequencing was tumor tissue, taken from a patient whose treatment included radiotherapy and nephrectomy. All receptors derive from a man aged 55 to 70 with renal cell carcinoma.

The table lists this clone with a few counts. The rearrangement joins TRBV5-6 to TRBJ1-5, with TRBD1 identical over 9 bases. This CDR3 has 13 residues. Losses at the gene ends were 4 bases for V and 7 bases for J; bases not matched to a gene: 3. Per the germline V gene, CDR1 is SGHDT and CDR2 is YYEEEE. CDR3 in DNA: TGTGCCAGCAGCACGGACAGGGGCCAGCCCCAGCATTTT. Amino acids: CASSTDRGQPQHF. Combining the CDR3 with reference TRBV5-6 and TRBJ1-5 gives the whole variable domain DAGVTQSPTHLIKTRGQQVTLRCSPKSGHDTVSWYQQALGQGPQFIFQYYEEEERQRGNFPDRFSGHQFPNYSSELNVNALLLGDSALYLCASSTDRGQPQHFGDGTRLSIL.

The chain couples TRBV12-5 to TRBJ2-1; the D gene is possibly TRBD2 (6 bases). Per germline, CDR1 LGHNT and CDR2 FRNRAP. Trimming pared 2 bases from V and 3 bases from J, leaving 14 bases between. The CDR3 has 16 amino acids. Here the CDR3 DNA reads TGTGCTAGTGGTTTGCCCCGGGACTCTCACTACAATGAGCAGTTCTTC. This codes for CASGLPRDSHYNEQFF.

This clone was recorded a few times. The chain combines TRBV5-1 with TRBJ1-1; tentative D call: TRBD1 (5 bases). V gave up 0 bases and J gave up 1 base, with 13 bases separating them. Germline V gene sequence: CDR1 SGHRS, CDR2 YFSETQ. This CDR3 contains 16 residues. In DNA form, the CDR3 reads TGCGCCAGCAGCTTGGTCGCAGGGCCGCCGAACACTGAAGCTTTCTTT. Translated, it gives CASSLVAGPPNTEAFF.

This clone was counted between two and nine times. In nucleotides, the CDR3 is TGTGCCAGCAGCGCTAGCGGTCCGAGGGAGCAGTACTTC. Its protein is CASSASGPREQYF. The V gene is TRBV5-4, the J gene TRBJ2-7; 7 bases map to TRBD2. This CDR3 is built from 13 residues. Germline CDR1 is SGHNT and CDR2 is YYREEE (reference sequence). V was pared by 4 bases and J by 7 bases, with 8 bases of the junction left unmatched.

In its sample, this clone was seen a few times. The rearrangement uses TRBV7-2 and TRBJ2-7; the match to TRBD2 covers 7 bases. This CDR3 contains 15 residues. The trim removed 2 bases at V and 2 bases at J, leaving 6 bases unmatched. The germline V gene encodes CDR1 SGHTA and CDR2 FQGNSA. The CDR3 sequence is CASSLILGTTYEQYF. Here the CDR3 DNA reads TGTGCCAGCAGCTTAATTCTTGGGACTACCTACGAGCAGTACTTC.

The genes are TRBV6-5 and TRBJ1-1; no clear D gene. Per the germline V gene, CDR1 is MNHEY and CDR2 is SVGAGI. The germline V and J ends were trimmed by 0 bases and 11 bases, with 16 bases remaining between them. The CDR3 spans 14 residues. The CDR3 reads CASSYSPAEARAFF. Written as DNA, the CDR3 is TGTGCCAGCAGTTACTCTCCTGCGGAGGCGAGGGCTTTCTTT.

V is TRBV7-2 and J is TRBJ1-5; no firm D call. Deletions cut 0 bases from V and 5 bases from J, with 5 bases between. This CDR3 region has 13 residues. CDR1 SGHTA and CDR2 FQGNSA come from the germline V gene. The CDR3 DNA sequence: TGTGCCAGCAGCTTAGCCCCTGATCAGCCCCAGCATTTT. This sequence encodes CASSLAPDQPQHF. The full variable domain, in which reference TRBV7-2 and TRBJ1-5 provide the parts outside the CDR3, is GAGVSQSPSNKVTEKGKDVELRCDPISGHTALYWYRQSLGQGLEFLIYFQGNSAPDKSGLPSDRFSAERTGGSVSTLTIQRTQQEDSAVYLCASSLAPDQPQHFGDGTRLSIL.

In its sample, this clone was seen a few times. The chain couples TRBV4-1 to TRBJ2-5; tentatively, D is TRBD1 (6 bases). V lost 0 bases and J lost 4, with 12 bases in between. CDR1 and CDR2 from the germline V gene are MGHRA and YSYEKL. The length of the CDR3 is 15 residues. CDR3 DNA sequence: TGCGCCAGCAGCCAAGATCTTCGAGGGGGAGAGACCCAGTACTTC. Translated: CASSQDLRGGETQYF.

The chain recombines TRBV6-1 with TRBJ2-1, with D hard to call. Germline V CDR1 and CDR2: MNHNS, SASEGT. Trimming stripped 7 bases from V and 5 bases from J, with 12 bases between. This CDR3 has 13 residues. Here the CDR3 DNA reads TGTGCCAGCATCGAAGATGTGCACAATGAGCAGTTCTTC. Amino acid sequence: CASIEDVHNEQFF.

This chain connects TRBV4-3 to TRBJ2-7; no clear D. Trimming cost V 0 bases and J 0 bases, with 9 bases left between them. CDR1 LGHNA and CDR2 YSLEER come from the germline V gene. The CDR3 length is 15 residues. The CDR3 bases are TGCGCCAGCAGCCAAGACAGTTCGAGCTCCTACGAGCAGTACTTC. Translation: CASSQDSSSSYEQYF.

The V and J genes are TRBV5-6 and TRBJ1-1; D gene uncertain. The CDR3 is 12 amino acids. Germline loops: CDR1 SGHDT, CDR2 YYEEEE. V was trimmed by 2 bases and J by 3 bases, leaving 5 bases between them. The CDR3 protein is CASSFGYTEAFF. The CDR3 nucleotides read TGTGCCAGCAGCTTCGGGTACACTGAAGCTTTCTTT.

This clone was picked up a small number of times. V usage is TRBV19 and J usage is TRBJ1-4, with D uncertain. V lost 5 bases, J lost 0 bases, and 10 bases lay in between. This CDR3 has 15 residues. CDR1 is LNHDA and CDR2 is SQIVND in the germline V gene (reference sequence). This chain's CDR3 is CASSPGATTNEKLFF. The CDR3 DNA reads TGTGCCAGTAGTCCTGGAGCTACAACTAATGAAAAACTGTTTTTT.

V is TRBV4-1 and J is TRBJ1-2, with TRBD1 matching 8 bases. Germline V lookup: CDR1 MGHRA, CDR2 YSYEKL. Trimming took 1 base from V and 0 from J; bases not matched to a gene: 4. The CDR3 runs to 16 residues. CDR3 in DNA: TGCGCCAGCAGCCAAGCTTCACAGGGGGCTAACTATGGCTACACCTTC. Translating it yields CASSQASQGANYGYTF.

This clone was seen more than once but under ten times. The chain links TRBV29-1 to TRBJ2-7, with 11 bases identical to TRBD1. With V trimmed by 5 bases and J by 2 bases, 2 bases remained unmatched. Germline V CDR1 and CDR2: SQVTM, ANQGSEA. CDR3 length equals 13 residues. CDR3 DNA: TGCAGCGTTAAGGGACAGGGGGCCTACGAGCAGTACTTC. Protein: CSVKGQGAYEQYF.

By its share, this clone is medium-sized (0.01 to 0.1%). The chain is built from TRBV27 and TRBJ1-3, with D hard to call. Germline V gives CDR1 MNHEY, CDR2 SMNVEV (reference sequence). CDR3 length equals 13 residues. The V gene lost 6 bases and the J gene lost 3 bases, with 9 bases spanning the gap. CDR3 nucleotides: TGTGCCAGCAGAACAGCAGTTGGAAACACCATATATTTT. It codes for CASRTAVGNTIYF.

The chain combines TRBV28 with TRBJ2-7, with D maybe TRBD1 (6 bases). From germline, CDR1 is MDHEN and CDR2 SYDVKM. This CDR3 is built from 16 residues. The V end was cut by 5 bases, the J end by 2 bases, with 19 bases between. This CDR3 reads CASSPWDIKSTYEQYF. The CDR3, as DNA: TGTGCCAGCAGTCCCTGGGACATTAAGTCTACCTACGAGCAGTACTTC.

This clone ranks as medium-sized (0.01 to 0.1%). The gene calls are TRBV6-4 and TRBJ2-6; D gene ambiguous. Trimming removed 2 bases at V and 0 bases at J, with 2 bases between. The CDR3 has 14 amino acids. Germline assignment: CDR1 MRHNA and CDR2 SNTAGT. The CDR3: CASSDNSGANVLTF. CDR3 DNA: TGTGCCAGCAGTGACAACTCTGGGGCCAACGTCCTGACTTTC.

The V gene is TRBV6-5, the J gene TRBJ1-4, with D possibly matching TRBD1 (6 bases). Germline lookup yields CDR1 MNHEY and CDR2 SVGAGI. The CDR3 covers 14 residues. V lost 6 bases and J lost 4, with 12 bases in between. CDR3 sequence reads: CASSKQGFNEKLFF. The CDR3 nucleotides read TGTGCCAGCAGCAAACAGGGATTTAATGAAAAACTGTTTTTT.

This chain uses TRBV7-2 with TRBJ2-7; the D gene is possibly TRBD2 (5 bases). This CDR3 has 15 amino acids. The V and J ends lost 1 base and 0 bases respectively, with 10 bases between them. Germline V gene sequence: CDR1 SGHTA, CDR2 FQGNSA. The chain's CDR3 is CASSLVVASSYEQYF. The DNA of the CDR3 is TGTGCCAGCAGCTTAGTGGTAGCGAGCTCCTACGAGCAGTACTTC.

V usage is TRBV28 and J usage is TRBJ2-1, with D possibly TRBD2 on 5 matching bases. The V end lost 2 bases, the J end lost 3 bases, and 11 bases lay between the germline ends. Germline CDR1 and CDR2: MDHEN and SYDVKM. CDR3 length equals 15 residues. The DNA for the CDR3 is TGTGCCAGCAGTTTAGCCGGGGAAGGCTACAATGAGCAGTTCTTC. Amino acid sequence: CASSLAGEGYNEQFF.

This clone showed up just once. The chain employs TRBV6-5 and TRBJ2-5, with D unclear. The CDR3 is made up of 12 amino acids. The V gene's germline CDR1 is MNHEY and CDR2 SVGAGI. The V end lost 8 bases, the J end lost 5 bases, and 12 bases lay between the germline ends. CDR3 sequence reads: CASGFPLETQYF. CDR3 nucleotides: TGTGCCAGCGGATTTCCCCTGGAGACCCAGTACTTC.

This chain's CDR3 is CASSLPGQGERSGTQYF. In DNA form, the CDR3 reads TGTGCCAGCAGCTTGCCGGGACAGGGGGAAAGATCGGGGACCCAGTACTTC. The chain joins TRBV5-6 to TRBJ2-5; 11 bases fit TRBD1. This CDR3 contains 17 residues. Germline assignment: CDR1 SGHDT and CDR2 YYEEEE. With 1 base clipped from V and 7 bases from J, the junction kept 12 bases outside the gene matches.

The genes are TRBV28 and TRBJ1-5; D might be TRBD1 (5 bases). V gave up 2 bases and J gave up 5 bases, with 10 bases separating them. CDR1 and CDR2 from the germline V gene are MDHEN and SYDVKM. CDR3 size: 14 residues. CDR3 sequence: CASSLRAGHQPQHF. CDR3 sequence (DNA): TGTGCCAGCAGTTTAAGGGCAGGGCATCAGCCCCAGCATTTT.

This chain uses TRBV2 with TRBJ2-7; D unresolved. The length of the CDR3 is 12 residues. Trimming removed 7 bases at V and 1 base at J, with 8 bases between. Germline V lookup: CDR1 SNHLY, CDR2 FYNNEI. The DNA of the CDR3 is TGTGCCAGCATGACCAGTTCCTACGAGCAGTACTTC. It specifies CASMTSSYEQYF.

This clone is judged medium-sized. V is TRBV28 and J is TRBJ1-2, with TRBD1 matching over 8 bases. CDR3 length: 14 amino acids. J lost 4 bases, V lost 7 bases, and 8 bases had no gene match. Germline CDR1 reads MDHEN; CDR2 reads SYDVKM. CDR3 nucleotide sequence: TGTGCCAGCATAGGGGCAGGGGGCTTCTATGGCTACACCTTC. Protein sequence: CASIGAGGFYGYTF.